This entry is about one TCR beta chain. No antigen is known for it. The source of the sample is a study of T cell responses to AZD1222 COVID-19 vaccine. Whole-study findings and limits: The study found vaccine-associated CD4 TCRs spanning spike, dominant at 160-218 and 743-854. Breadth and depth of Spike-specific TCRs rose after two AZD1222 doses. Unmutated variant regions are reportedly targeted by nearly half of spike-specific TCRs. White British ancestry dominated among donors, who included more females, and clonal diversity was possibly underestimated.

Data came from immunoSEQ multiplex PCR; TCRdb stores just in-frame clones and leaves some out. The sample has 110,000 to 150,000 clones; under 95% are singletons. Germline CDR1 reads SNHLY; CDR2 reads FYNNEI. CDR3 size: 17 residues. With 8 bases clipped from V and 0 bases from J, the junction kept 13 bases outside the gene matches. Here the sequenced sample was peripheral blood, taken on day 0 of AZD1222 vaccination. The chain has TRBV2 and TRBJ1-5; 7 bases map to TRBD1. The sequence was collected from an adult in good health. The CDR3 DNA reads TGTGCCAGCCTTGGAGGCAGGGGACAGTATAGCAATCAGCCCCAGCATTTT. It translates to CASLGGRGQYSNQPQHF.